The rows below give T cell receptor beta chains drawn from one sample of a study of CD8 T cells in ankylosing spondylitis. TCRdb re-analysed the 5' RACE reads in MiXCR, keeping a single row per CDR3 protein. The data show roughly 160,000 distinct CDR3 sequences, 9.8% seen once. Sequences were obtained from blood, either unsorted or a sorted T cell fraction (not recorded which). All receptors come from a female donor with ankylosing spondylitis or in good health (not recorded which). The CDR3 runs from the conserved cysteine through the conserved F or W. D genes are given only for firm matches. The size entry is marked missing in some rows and otherwise reads once, few, many or a size class.

size,D,V,J,CDR3,DNA
few,NA,TRBV27,TRBJ2-1,CASSFAVDREQFF,TGTGCCAGCAGTTTCGCTGTCGACAGGGAGCAGTTCTTC
NA,TRBD2,TRBV6-4,TRBJ2-1,CASSEASGRAGEQFF,TGTGCCAGCAGTGAAGCTAGCGGGAGGGCCGGTGAGCAGTTCTTC
NA,NA,TRBV30,TRBJ1-5,CAWREGRDQPQHF,TGTGCCTGGAGGGAGGGGCGGGATCAGCCCCAGCATTTT
NA,TRBD2,TRBV6-2/TRBV6-3,TRBJ2-1,CASSSKRERAYNEQFF,TGTGCCAGCAGTTCTAAGCGGGAGAGGGCCTACAATGAGCAGTTCTTC
NA,NA,TRBV9,TRBJ2-1,CASSVELSSYNEQFF,TGTGCCAGCAGCGTAGAATTAAGCTCCTACAATGAGCAGTTCTTC
NA,TRBD1,TRBV27,TRBJ2-1,CASTRTGGVHNEQFF,TGTGCCAGCACCCGTACAGGGGGTGTGCACAATGAGCAGTTCTTC
NA,NA,TRBV6-2/TRBV6-3,TRBJ1-1,CASSPGKRTEAFF,TGTGCCAGCAGTCCGGGAAAAAGAACTGAAGCTTTCTTT
few,NA,TRBV24-1,TRBJ2-6,CATSDLGASVLTF,TGTGCCACCAGTGATTTGGGGGCGTCCGTCCTGACTTTC
many,TRBD1,TRBV28,TRBJ2-7,CASSWRGTGVAYEQYF,TGTGCCAGCAGCTGGCGCGGGACAGGGGTCGCCTACGAGCAGTACTTC
few,NA,TRBV7-9,TRBJ2-3,CASSSSGATDTQYF,TGTGCCAGCAGCTCCTCAGGGGCGACAGATACGCAGTATTTT
NA,NA,TRBV4-1,TRBJ2-1,CASSQAELAGGEQFF,TGCGCCAGCAGCCAAGCGGAGTTAGCCGGCGGTGAGCAGTTCTTC
few,NA,TRBV9,TRBJ2-6,CASSVELSLSGANVLTF,TGTGCCAGCAGCGTAGAATTGAGTCTCTCTGGGGCCAACGTCCTGACTTTC
many,NA,TRBV29-1,TRBJ2-3,CSVEESSTDTQYF,TGCAGCGTTGAAGAATCTAGCACAGATACGCAGTATTTT
NA,TRBD1,TRBV20-1,TRBJ2-7,CSARDSDRGYEQYF,TGCAGTGCTAGAGATTCCGACAGGGGGTACGAGCAGTACTTC
few,NA,TRBV20-1,TRBJ2-3,CSADDRSSTDTQYF,TGCAGTGCTGACGACAGGTCTAGCACAGATACGCAGTATTTT
many,NA,TRBV4-3,TRBJ2-1,CASSQESSGTYNEQFF,TGCGCCAGCAGCCAAGAGAGTAGCGGCACCTACAATGAGCAGTTCTTC
few,NA,TRBV6-1,TRBJ2-7,CASSRIGPAGAYEQYF,TGTGCCAGCAGTCGCATAGGACCTGCGGGCGCCTACGAGCAGTACTTC
many,NA,TRBV24-1,TRBJ2-2,CATSDLGVTNTGELFF,TGTGCCACCAGTGATTTGGGGGTGACGAACACCGGGGAGCTGTTTTTT
few,NA,TRBV27,TRBJ2-1,CASIIGNEQFF,TGTGCCAGCATAATCGGAAATGAGCAGTTCTTC
few,NA,TRBV13,TRBJ1-2,CASSAERVRSYGYTF,TGTGCCAGCAGCGCCGAACGGGTCAGGTCCTATGGCTACACCTTC
NA,NA,TRBV9,TRBJ1-3,CASSGWGSSGNTIYF,TGTGCCAGCAGCGGATGGGGCAGCTCTGGAAACACCATATATTTT
few,NA,TRBV4-3,TRBJ2-7,CASSQGPTYEQYF,TGCGCCAGCAGCCAAGGCCCTACGTACGAGCAGTACTTC
few,NA,TRBV6-6,TRBJ2-7,CASSYVRGHEQYF,TGTGCCAGCAGTTACGTCAGGGGCCACGAGCAGTACTTC
NA,NA,TRBV2,TRBJ1-4,CASRGEKLFF,TGTGCCAGCAGAGGGGAAAAACTGTTTTTT
NA,TRBD2,TRBV6-2/TRBV6-3,TRBJ2-7,CASSPPVSGRAHEQYF,TGTGCCAGCAGTCCTCCAGTGAGCGGGAGGGCCCACGAGCAGTACTTC
few,TRBD2,TRBV5-1,TRBJ2-1,CASSLTSGTYNEQFF,TGCGCCAGCAGCTTGACTAGCGGTACCTACAATGAGCAGTTCTTC
few,NA,TRBV24-1,TRBJ2-2,CATSDLSAAPGELFF,TGTGCCACCAGTGATTTGAGTGCAGCCCCCGGGGAGCTGTTTTTT
few,NA,TRBV12-3/TRBV12-4,TRBJ2-5,CASSFGTETQYF,TGTGCCAGCAGTTTCGGTACAGAGACCCAGTACTTC
NA,NA,TRBV12-3/TRBV12-4,TRBJ1-5,CASSLDQPQHF,TGTGCCAGCAGCCTCGATCAGCCCCAGCATTTT
NA,TRBD2,TRBV30,TRBJ2-5,CAWGRTSGQETQYF,TGTGCCTGGGGCAGGACTAGCGGGCAAGAGACCCAGTACTTC
many,NA,TRBV6-5,TRBJ2-2,CASSPDGTGELFF,TGTGCCAGCAGCCCCGACGGGACCGGGGAGCTGTTTTTT
NA,NA,TRBV6-1,TRBJ2-7,CASTQAETYEQYF,TGTGCCAGCACCCAAGCGGAAACTTACGAGCAGTACTTC
NA,NA,TRBV20-1,TRBJ2-6,CSATGLSGANVLTF,TGCAGTGCTACAGGTCTCTCAGGGGCCAACGTCCTGACTTTC
many,TRBD2,TRBV3-1,TRBJ2-2,CASSQLRNEREANTGELFF,TGTGCCAGCAGCCAACTCAGGAACGAGCGGGAAGCGAACACCGGGGAGCTGTTTTTT
few,NA,TRBV4-3,TRBJ2-1,CASSHGLLRSYNEQFF,TGCGCCAGCAGCCATGGACTCCTAAGGTCCTACAATGAGCAGTTCTTC
few,NA,TRBV10-3,TRBJ2-2,CAITEGLNTGELFF,TGTGCCATCACTGAAGGACTAAACACCGGGGAGCTGTTTTTT
few,NA,TRBV28,TRBJ1-2,CASSFGRGYTF,TGTGCCAGCAGTTTTGGGAGGGGCTACACCTTC
NA,NA,TRBV28,TRBJ2-7,CASSHPGESEQYF,TGTGCCAGCAGTCACCCGGGAGAGAGCGAGCAGTACTTC
NA,TRBD2,TRBV20-1,TRBJ2-7,CSARPRKRDYEQYF,TGCAGTGCTCGACCGAGGAAGCGGGACTACGAGCAGTACTTC
many,NA,TRBV4-1,TRBJ2-5,CASSDDIQETQYF,TGCGCCAGCAGTGATGACATCCAAGAGACCCAGTACTTC
few,NA,TRBV7-2,TRBJ1-5,CASTPRMDQPQHF,TGTGCCAGCACCCCGAGGATGGATCAGCCCCAGCATTTT
once,NA,TRBV28,TRBJ2-2,CAAEGLGEGTGELFF,TGTGCCGCCGAGGGTTTGGGGGAAGGAACCGGGGAGCTGTTTTTT
many,NA,TRBV7-2,TRBJ2-3,CASSLTGFTQYF,TGTGCCAGCAGCTTAACAGGGTTTACGCAGTATTTT
NA,TRBD2,TRBV7-2,TRBJ2-7,CASSLQPASGKEQYF,TGTGCCAGCAGCTTACAACCGGCTAGCGGGAAAGAGCAGTACTTC
few,NA,TRBV4-3,TRBJ2-5,CASSQGSVETQYF,TGCGCCAGCAGCCAAGGTTCTGTAGAGACCCAGTACTTC